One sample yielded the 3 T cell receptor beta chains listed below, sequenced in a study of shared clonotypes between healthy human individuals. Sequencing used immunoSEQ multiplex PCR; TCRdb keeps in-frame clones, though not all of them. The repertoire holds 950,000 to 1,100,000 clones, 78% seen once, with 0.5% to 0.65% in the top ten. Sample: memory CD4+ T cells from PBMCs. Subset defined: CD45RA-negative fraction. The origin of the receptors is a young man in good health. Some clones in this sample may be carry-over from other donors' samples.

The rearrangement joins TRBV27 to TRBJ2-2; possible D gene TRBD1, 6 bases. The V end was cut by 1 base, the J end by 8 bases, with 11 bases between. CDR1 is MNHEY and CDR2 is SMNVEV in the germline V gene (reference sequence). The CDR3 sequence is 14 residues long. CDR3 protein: CASSLYREEGELFF. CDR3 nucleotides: TGTGCCAGCAGTTTATACAGGGAAGAAGGGGAGCTGTTTTTT.

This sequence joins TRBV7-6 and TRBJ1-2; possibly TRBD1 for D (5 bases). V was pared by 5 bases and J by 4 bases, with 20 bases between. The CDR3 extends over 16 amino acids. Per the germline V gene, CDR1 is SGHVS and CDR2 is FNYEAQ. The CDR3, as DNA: TGTGCCAGCAGCGGATTTCAGGGAGAGGCGCGCTATGGCTACACCTTC. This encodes CASSGFQGEARYGYTF.

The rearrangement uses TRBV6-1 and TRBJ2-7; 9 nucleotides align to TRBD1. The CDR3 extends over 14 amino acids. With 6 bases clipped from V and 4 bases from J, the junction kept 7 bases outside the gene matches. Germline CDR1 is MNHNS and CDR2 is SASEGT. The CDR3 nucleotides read TGTGCCAGCAGCAGACAGGGGGTTGAGTACGAGCAGTACTTC. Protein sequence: CASSRQGVEYEQYF.